One T cell receptor (beta chain) is described in this entry. Many counts were recorded for this clonotype. Its antigen has not been determined. An end of the junction does not agree with germline; a read error may underlie this. For repertoire sequencing, the TCR beta CDR3 regions were amplified from RNA transcripts. The first round of RT-PCR was done with HTBI primers and the Qiagen OneStep RT-PCR kit, and was followed by a second round of multiplex PCR, then size selection and purification. Sequencing of the libraries was carried out on an Illumina HiSeq2000 in paired-end mode with 100 bp reads. The paper's data handling went like this. SOAPnuke was used to process the reads, throwing out any read that had adapters, had uncalled bases, had a mean Phred below 15, or lacked an exact constant-primer or identifier match. COPE v1.2.5 was used to merge high-quality paired reads. Clonotypes were defined as unique nucleotide sequences and were aligned to IMGT TRB V, D and J references using MiTCR v1.1. Analysis was restricted to V-J combinations with a frequency above 0.0001, which covered roughly 99% of repertoires. For each V-J combination, a TCR clonal expansion and chaos score was defined as the ratio of F50 clonal expansion to chaos observed in the TCRdist matrix. Features were reduced by Welch's t-statistics and random forest to around 14 V-J combinations, which fed a naive Bayes classifier. The Morisita-Horn index was used to measure how similar the thyroid and blood repertoires were. TCRdb reprocessed the public reads (quality trimming at Q25 with fastp, clone calling with MiXCR) and kept in-frame beta chains. For every CDR3 protein sequence, its rows merge into one entry that carries the most common genes and DNA. The V and J calls were determined by TCRdb, not by the authors. The sample profile shows roughly 500,000 distinct CDR3 sequences; about an eighth of them were found once. 9.5% to 10% of the sample is held by the ten biggest clonotypes.

Based on the germline V gene, the CDR1 and CDR2 sequences are SGHRS and YFSETQ. The CDR3 goes from the cysteine to the phenylalanine over 14 residues. CDR3 DNA is the only sequence kept; it has 42 bases, read in frame from the first base. The data were obtained in a study of Graves' ophthalmopathy and Graves' hyperthyroidism (dated by TCRdb to 2017 to 2018). Background for the entire study: Peripheral blood samples were taken at the time of initial diagnosis, before any treatment was given. The 85 to 100 discovery patients were randomly split 7:3 into training and test sets. In several hyperthyroidism patients, the T-cell repertoire of thyroid tissue was compared with the T-cell repertoire of blood. The study used signatures of the TCR beta repertoire to tell Graves' ophthalmopathy apart from Graves' hyperthyroidism and to predict which patients would progress to ophthalmopathy. In total, some 130 blood samples were TCR-sequenced: 43 ophthalmopathy, some 75 hyperthyroidism and about 17 hyperthyroidism-to-ophthalmopathy patients. A discovery set of about a hundred patients (43 ophthalmopathy, about 58 stable hyperthyroidism) was enrolled to explore V-J signatures distinguishing ophthalmopathy from hyperthyroidism. An independent validation cohort comprised 18 to 20 hyperthyroidism patients and 15 to 17 patients who later progressed from hyperthyroidism to ophthalmopathy. Following sampling, methimazole starting at 30 mg daily was administered to hyperthyroidism patients, and high-dose intravenous methylprednisolone was administered to ophthalmopathy patients.

The paper as a whole reports these results and caveats: Most expanded thyroid clonotypes with a frequency above 0.001 also appeared in blood, which suggests that blood repertoires may reflect the immune response in the thyroid. In validation, the model predicted ophthalmopathy progression with about 64% sensitivity and about 77% specificity; around twelve predicted patients were CT-confirmed with GO in a median of roughly 6.8 months. No statistical method was used to set the sample size in advance, and the investigators knew which group each participant was assigned to. Ophthalmopathy was separated from stable hyperthyroidism by the 13-signature model with more than 85% sensitivity and roughly 83% specificity in cross-validation and with 80%/75% in the test set.

Ophthalmopathy patients had moderately to severely active disease, Clinical Activity Score of at least 3, NOSPECS grade of at least 4, and disease duration under 3 months. Patients with other autoimmune diseases, uncontrolled infections, pregnancy or lactation were excluded from the study. Diagnosis relied on clinical symptoms, serum thyroxine, TRAb, thyroid ultrasound and orbital computed tomography. Ficoll-Paque density gradient centrifugation was used to isolate PBMCs from approximately 11 ml of fresh peripheral blood. Total RNA was extracted with Trizol reagent and quality-checked on an Agilent 2100 Bioanalyzer.

The sequence came from a woman in her 30s with Graves' ophthalmopathy. Donor details come from another sample of the same person, matched by shared clones. Here the chain combines TRBV5-1 and TRBJ1-5, with an unclear D gene assignment. The sample comprised blood. The CDR3 protein sequence reads: CASSLEGSNQPQHF. The bases are TGTGCCAGCAGCTTAGAAGGGAGCAATCAGCCCCAGCATTTT.